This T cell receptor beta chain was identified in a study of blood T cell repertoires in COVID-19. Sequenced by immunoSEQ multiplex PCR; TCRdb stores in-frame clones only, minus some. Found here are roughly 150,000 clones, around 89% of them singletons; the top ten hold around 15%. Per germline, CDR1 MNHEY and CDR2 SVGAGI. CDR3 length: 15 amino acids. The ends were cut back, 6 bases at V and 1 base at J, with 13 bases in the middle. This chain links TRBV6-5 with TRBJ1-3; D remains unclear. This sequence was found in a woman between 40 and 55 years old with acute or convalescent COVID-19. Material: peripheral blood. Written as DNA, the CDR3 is TGTGCCAGCAGCGGGGTTATTTGGTCTGGAAACACCATATATTTT. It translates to CASSGVIWSGNTIYF.